These 28 T cell receptor beta chains were all obtained from the same sample, sequenced in a study of blood T cells in healthy people across ages. The authors ran a second PCR of 7 to 11 cycles using a sample-barcoded 5' primer and a J-beta primer mix. Using its own MiXCR run on the 5' RACE reads, TCRdb lists one record per CDR3 protein. The sample records 780,000 or so distinct CDR3 sequences, less than 70% being singletons. The specimen was blood. The source of these receptors is a man older than 75 in good health.

In this sample, this clonotype turned up once. The chain joins TRBV21-1 to TRBJ2-2; TRBD2, the D gene given by the table, was not confirmed from the DNA. TRBV21-1 is described as a pseudogene. The CDR3 is 17 residues long. CDR3 nucleotides: TGTGCCAGCAGCAAAGAACTAGCGGGAGGGAACACCGGGGAGCTGTTTTTT. It encodes CASSKELAGGNTGELFF.

The rearrangement uses TRBV4-2 and TRBJ2-7; D unclear. Trimming cost V 2 bases and J 3 bases, with 14 bases left between them. Germline CDR1 LGHNA, CDR2 YNFKEQ. The CDR3 sequence is 15 residues long. CDR3 in DNA: TGTGCCAGCAGCCAACCCGGTAGGAAGGTCTACGAGCAGTACTTC. Protein sequence: CASSQPGRKVYEQYF.

This clonotype has just a few counts. Possible read error: a much larger clone is one base away. This chain links TRBV27 with TRBJ2-7, with TRBD2 matching over 7 bases. The CDR3 runs to 13 residues. Germline trimming cut 5 bases from V and 7 bases from J; bases unmatched to any gene: 8. The germline V gene has CDR1 MNHEY and CDR2 SMNVEV (reference sequence). CDR3 residues: CASSATSEDEQYF. The CDR3 nucleotides are TGTGCCAGCAGTGCCACTAGCGAGGATGAGCAGTACTTC.

This clonotype was counted only a few times. The rearrangement joins TRBV9 to TRBJ1-4; D call uncertain. There are 15 residues in the CDR3. Germline values: CDR1 SGDLS, CDR2 YYNGEE. V lost 4 bases to trimming and J lost 5 bases, with 15 bases between them. The CDR3 DNA is TGTGCCAGCAGCCCCGGAGGGTCTACGAATGAAAAACTGTTTTTT. As protein: CASSPGGSTNEKLFF.

CDR3 DNA: TGTGCCAGCAGTTTCACCGGGACAGGGGACAGAGACGCGTATTTT. This sequence encodes CASSFTGTGDRDAYF. The rearrangement joins TRBV27 to TRBJ2-3, with 10 nucleotides matching TRBD1. The V and J ends lost 3 bases and 14 bases, in that order; junction bases with no gene match: 14. CDR3 length equals 15 residues. Germline CDR1 and CDR2: MNHEY and SMNVEV (reference sequence).

The chain has TRBV28 and TRBJ1-2; possible D gene TRBD1, 5 bases. V was pared by 4 bases and J by 8 bases, with 14 bases between. This CDR3 is 13 amino acids long. Germline V gene data show CDR1 as MDHEN and CDR2 as SYDVKM. The CDR3 nucleotides are TGTGCCAGCAGTTCCCGGGGCTCGGGAGGCTACACCTTC. Its translation: CASSSRGSGGYTF.

This clonotype occurred a few times. The chain couples TRBV4-1 to TRBJ2-7; D call uncertain. V dropped 4 bases and J dropped 4 bases, with 11 bases sitting between them. The length of the CDR3 is 13 residues. Germline CDR1 and CDR2: MGHRA and YSYEKL. The CDR3: CASSLNYAYEQYF. DNA of the CDR3: TGCGCCAGCAGCCTGAACTATGCTTACGAGCAGTACTTC.

V and J are TRBV20-1 and TRBJ2-1, with D maybe TRBD2 (5 bases). V was trimmed by 5 bases and J by 3 bases, leaving 14 bases between them. This CDR3 contains 14 residues. In germline, CDR1 is DFQATT, CDR2 SNEGSKA (reference sequence). The DNA for the CDR3 is TGCAGTGCTCCGATTGGGAGCCGCTACAATGAGCAGTTCTTC. The encoded protein is CSAPIGSRYNEQFF.

J is TRBJ2-3 and V is TRBV6-2 or TRBV6-3; 11 positions agree with TRBD2. V shed 10 bases and J 6 bases; nucleotides not matched to a gene: 21. CDR1 is MNHEY and CDR2 is SVGEGT in the germline V gene. This CDR3 region has 18 residues. DNA for the CDR3: TGTGCCACCGTGAGGAGACTATTAGCGGGAGGGCCCGGTGATACGCAGTATTTT. It yields the protein CATVRRLLAGGPGDTQYF.

The V gene is TRBV5-1, the J gene TRBJ1-2; possible D gene TRBD1, 6 bases. The CDR3 length is 14 residues. Germline V gene lookup returns CDR1 SGHRS and CDR2 YFSETQ. The V end lost 4 bases, the J end lost 5 bases, and 15 bases lay between the germline ends. The CDR3 sequence is CASSPERTAYGYTF. CDR3 sequence (DNA): TGCGCCAGCAGCCCCGAACGGACAGCTTATGGCTACACCTTC. Using reference TRBV5-1 and TRBJ1-2 for the parts outside the CDR3, the full variable domain is KAGVTQTPRYLIKTRGQQVTLSCSPISGHRSVSWYQQTPGQGLQFLFEYFSETQRNKGNFPGRFSGRQFSNSRSEMNVSTLELGDSALYLCASSPERTAYGYTFGSGTRLTVV.

The chain links TRBV24-1 to TRBJ1-2; D not resolved. The germline V and J ends were trimmed by 3 bases and 6 bases, with 16 bases remaining between them. The germline V gene encodes CDR1 KGHDR and CDR2 SFDVKD. CDR3 length: 15 residues. This CDR3 reads CATSDPSREWDGYTF. The CDR3 DNA sequence: TGTGCCACCAGTGATCCTTCTCGGGAGTGGGATGGCTACACCTTC.

This chain joins TRBV3-1 and TRBJ1-3; D gene unclear. The CDR3 is made up of 19 amino acids. CDR1 is LGHDT, CDR2 YNNKEL, per germline (reference sequence). V dropped 1 base and J dropped 0 bases, with 19 bases sitting between them. The DNA for the CDR3 is TGTGCCAGCAGCCAAGGCCCCGGCAGGCGATCTTCCTCTGGAAACACCATATATTTT. It yields the protein CASSQGPGRRSSSGNTIYF.

The chain recombines TRBV20-1 with TRBJ2-1; D may be TRBD2 (6 bases). CDR1 DFQATT and CDR2 SNEGSKA come from the germline V gene (reference sequence). The CDR3 spans 15 residues. Trimming shortened V by 3 bases and J by 5 bases, and 17 bases separated the two germline ends. For the CDR3, the DNA is TGCAGTGCTAGTCGCCGGGGGATCCGTAACAATGAGCAGTTCTTC. It encodes CSASRRGIRNNEQFF.

The chain recombines TRBV7-9 with TRBJ2-7; possibly TRBD1 or TRBD2 for D (7 bases each). Germline CDR1 is SEHNR and CDR2 is FQNEAQ (reference sequence). V dropped 2 bases and J dropped 5 bases, with 19 bases sitting between them. This CDR3 is 16 amino acids long. Here the CDR3 DNA reads TGTGCCAGCAGCTTAAGGGGGGCAGGGGGGGCCGACGAGCAGTACTTC. This translates into CASSLRGAGGADEQYF.

The chain has TRBV20-1 and TRBJ1-2; D possibly corresponds to TRBD1 (6 bases). CDR1 is DFQATT and CDR2 is SNEGSKA in the germline V gene (reference sequence). There are 13 residues in the CDR3. This chain's CDR3 is CRGGGLANYGYTF. The CDR3 region has the DNA TGCAGGGGGGGGGGCCTTGCTAACTATGGCTACACCTTC.

The table lists this clonotype with a few counts. The chain recombines TRBV20-1 with TRBJ2-7; TRBD2 matches 11 bases. CDR3 length equals 13 residues. The germline V gene has CDR1 DFQATT and CDR2 SNEGSKA (reference sequence). The V and J ends lost 6 bases and 2 bases, in that order; junction bases with no gene match: 3. In DNA form, the CDR3 reads TGCAGTGCGCATAGCGGGAGGGCCTACGAGCAGTACTTC. This gives the protein CSAHSGRAYEQYF.

This clonotype was detected a few times. This rearrangement joins TRBV7-8 to TRBJ1-5; D possibly corresponds to TRBD1 (5 bases). Germline V gives CDR1 SGHVS, CDR2 FQNEAQ. The CDR3 runs 15 residues. The V gene lost 2 bases and the J gene lost 5 bases, with 13 bases spanning the gap. CDR3 loop: CASSLSVGGYQPQHF. CDR3 sequence (DNA): TGTGCCAGCAGCTTATCGGTCGGGGGGTATCAGCCCCAGCATTTT.

The chain joins TRBV9 to TRBJ1-2, with a tentative D call TRBD1 (6 bases). Germline V gene sequence: CDR1 SGDLS, CDR2 YYNGEE. Trimming cost V 9 bases and J 8 bases, with 17 bases left between them. The CDR3 is 12 amino acids. The CDR3 region is CATGGRVFGYTF. CDR3 in DNA: TGTGCCACCGGGGGCAGGGTATTCGGCTACACCTTC.

This chain connects TRBV15 to TRBJ2-1; perhaps TRBD2 as D (6 bases). The CDR3 has 16 amino acids. Trimming pared 5 bases from V and 5 bases from J, leaving 19 bases between. Germline V CDR1 and CDR2: LNHNV, YYDKDF (reference sequence). Here the CDR3 DNA reads TGTGCCACCAGCCCCCCCGGGAGACTAGGCGACAATGAGCAGTTCTTC. It is translated as CATSPPGRLGDNEQFF.

The chain is built from TRBV3-1 and TRBJ1-2; TRBD1 is a possible D gene (6 bases). The CDR3 extends over 14 amino acids. V lost 4 bases and J 3 bases, leaving 12 bases between the germline ends. Germline lookup yields CDR1 LGHDT and CDR2 YNNKEL (reference sequence). The CDR3 spells CASSPEGVYYGYTF. For the CDR3, the DNA is TGTGCCAGCAGCCCCGAGGGGGTGTACTATGGCTACACCTTC.

The chain joins TRBV20-1 to TRBJ2-3, with D perhaps TRBD2 (5 bases). V was clipped by 3 bases and J by 14 bases, with 30 bases between them. From germline, CDR1 is DFQATT and CDR2 SNEGSKA (reference sequence). The CDR3 has 16 residues. The CDR3 nucleotides read TGCAGTGCTAGCCCTCTGCCCAGCGGCCTACACAGATACGCGTATTTT. This codes for CSASPLPSGLHRYAYF.

This clonotype was detected only a few times. This chain joins TRBV3-1 and TRBJ2-1, with TRBD2 identical over 9 bases. The CDR3 sequence is 16 residues long. V dropped 6 bases and J dropped 2; count of bases not matched to a gene: 8. The germline gives CDR1 LGHDT, CDR2 YNNKEL (reference sequence). CDR3 in DNA: TGTGCCAGCAGTCCTGAGACTAGCGGTCCCTACAATGAGCAGTTCTTC. Amino acid sequence: CASSPETSGPYNEQFF.

Notes on this clonotype: One end of the junction does not line up with germline, which may come from a read error. This chain links TRBV29-1 with TRBJ1-1; TRBD1 is a possible D gene (5 bases). The CDR3 extends over 14 amino acids. Germline V gives CDR1 SQVTM, CDR2 ANQGSEA. This CDR3 is CSVAHGTENTEAFF. The CDR3 nucleotides read TGCAGCGTTGCTCACGGGACCGAGAACACCGAAGCTTTCTTT.

About this clonotype: At one end, the junction sequence differs from germline, possibly due to a read error. V and J are TRBV29-1 and TRBJ2-5; no reliable D call. Germline V lookup: CDR1 SQVTM, CDR2 ANQGSEA. The CDR3 sequence is 14 residues long. Here the CDR3 reads CSVAQVSYSYEQHF. As DNA, the CDR3 is TGCAGCGTTGCGCAGGTGAGCTACTCCTACGAGCAGCACTTC.

V usage is TRBV4-1 and J usage is TRBJ2-3; 9 positions match TRBD2. The germline V gene has CDR1 MGHRA and CDR2 YSYEKL. The ends lost 1 base at V and 14 bases at J; junction bases unmatched: 13. This CDR3 region has 15 residues. The CDR3 spells CASSQVLAGNGYAYF. The CDR3, as DNA: TGCGCCAGCAGCCAAGTACTAGCGGGCAATGGATACGCGTATTTT.

The chain couples TRBV3-1 to TRBJ2-7, with 8 bases matching TRBD2. Trimming at V came to 2 bases and at J to 7 bases, leaving 10 bases not matched to a gene. CDR3 size: 15 residues. The germline V gene has CDR1 LGHDT and CDR2 YNNKEL (reference sequence). The CDR3 sequence is CASSQLAGGLREQYF. CDR3 coding DNA: TGTGCCAGCAGCCAATTGGCGGGAGGTTTGAGGGAGCAGTACTTC.

V gene TRBV4-2 combines with J gene TRBJ2-3; weak D call: TRBD2 (5 bases). V shed 1 base and J shed 8 bases, with 13 bases lying between them. Per the germline V gene, CDR1 is LGHNA and CDR2 is YNFKEQ. The CDR3 totals 14 residues. Written as DNA, the CDR3 is TGTGCCAGCAGCCAAGTTGGCGGGTCCCGTACGCAGTATTTT. Amino acid sequence: CASSQVGGSRTQYF.

The chain has TRBV14 and TRBJ2-1; D tentatively reads TRBD1 or TRBD2 (6 bases each). V lost 5 bases to trimming and J lost 1 base, with 12 bases between them. The CDR3 totals 15 residues. The V gene's germline CDR1 is SGHDN and CDR2 FVKESK. The CDR3 sequence is CASSVGGGSYNEQFF. Written as DNA, the CDR3 is TGTGCCAGCAGCGTCGGAGGGGGGTCCTACAATGAGCAGTTCTTC.